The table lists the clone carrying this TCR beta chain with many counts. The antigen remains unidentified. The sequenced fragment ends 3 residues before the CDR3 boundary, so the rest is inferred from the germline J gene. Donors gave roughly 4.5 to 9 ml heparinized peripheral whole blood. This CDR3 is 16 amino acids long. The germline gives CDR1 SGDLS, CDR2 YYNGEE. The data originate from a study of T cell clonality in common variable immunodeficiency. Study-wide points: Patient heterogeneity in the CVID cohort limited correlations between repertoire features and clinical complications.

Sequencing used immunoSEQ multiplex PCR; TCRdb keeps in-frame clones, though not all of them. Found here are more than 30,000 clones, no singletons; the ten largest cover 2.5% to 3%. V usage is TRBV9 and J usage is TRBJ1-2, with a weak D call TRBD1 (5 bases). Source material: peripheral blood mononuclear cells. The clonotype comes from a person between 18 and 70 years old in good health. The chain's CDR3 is CASSPTMAGGVGGYTF. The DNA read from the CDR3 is TGTGCCAGCAGCCCTACAATGGCGGGGGGGGTTGGAGGC.